The 27 T cell receptor beta chains listed next were all sequenced from one sample in a study of T-cell memory formation after mild COVID-19. Using its own MiXCR run on the 5' RACE reads, TCRdb lists one record per CDR3 protein. In the table there are 240,000 or so distinct CDR3 sequences, over 9% of which are singletons. Sequencing input: PBMCs or a T cell subset sorted from them (not recorded which). The receptors here all came from a man aged 18 to 30 who had mild COVID-19 (a few samples of this study predate the infection). Cell type and time point are not known.

This clonotype was seen ten or more times. The V gene is TRBV7-2, the J gene TRBJ2-5; TRBD2 matches 11 bases. Losses at the gene ends were 2 bases for V and 0 bases for J; bases not matched to a gene: 5. This CDR3 is built from 17 residues. Germline lookup yields CDR1 SGHTA and CDR2 FQGNSA. The DNA of the CDR3 is TGTGCCAGCAGCTTAATCCCTAGCGGGGGGAACCAAGAGACCCAGTACTTC. This sequence encodes CASSLIPSGGNQETQYF.

The V gene is TRBV6-2 or TRBV6-3, the J gene TRBJ1-1; 7 bases agree with TRBD1. V dropped 0 bases and J dropped 0; count of bases not matched to a gene: 10. Germline loops: CDR1 MNHEY, CDR2 SVGEGT. The CDR3 covers 18 residues. Written as DNA, the CDR3 is TGTGCCAGCAGTTACTCTTCCAGGGGGGTTCGAATGAACACTGAAGCTTTCTTT. Amino acid sequence: CASSYSSRGVRMNTEAFF.

This clonotype was recorded at least ten times. The chain links TRBV7-2 to TRBJ2-5; TRBD2 aligns across 10 bases. CDR3 size: 16 residues. Germline trimming cut 3 bases from V and 2 bases from J; bases unmatched to any gene: 6. Germline CDR1 SGHTA, CDR2 FQGNSA. The CDR3 protein is CASSFVRLAGQETQYF. The CDR3 DNA reads TGTGCCAGCAGCTTCGTAAGACTAGCGGGTCAAGAGACCCAGTACTTC.

The CDR3 DNA sequence: TGTGCCACCAGACCCAGCGTAGGGATCACAGATACGCAGTATTTT. Translation gives CATRPSVGITDTQYF. V usage is TRBV15 and J usage is TRBJ2-3; D not certain. This CDR3 contains 15 residues. Germline loops: CDR1 LNHNV, CDR2 YYDKDF (reference sequence). V lost 6 bases and J 2 bases, leaving 15 bases between the germline ends.

This clonotype was found a few times. This chain joins TRBV7-8 and TRBJ2-7; TRBD1 matches at 8 bases. The length of the CDR3 is 16 residues. Germline V gene lookup returns CDR1 SGHVS and CDR2 FQNEAQ. Losses at the gene ends were 0 bases for V and 2 bases for J; bases not matched to a gene: 6. The chain's CDR3 is CASSLAGGTGPYEQYF. In DNA, the CDR3 is TGTGCCAGCAGCTTAGCGGGTGGGACAGGTCCCTACGAGCAGTACTTC.

This clonotype was counted only a few times. This chain links TRBV6-1 with TRBJ1-1; no firm D call. Germline V gene lookup returns CDR1 MNHNS and CDR2 SASEGT. V gave up 1 base and J gave up 10 bases, with 19 bases separating them. The CDR3 totals 15 residues. Written as DNA, the CDR3 is TGTGCCAGCAGTGAAGTTCAGGACGGGCTGCCGGGAGCTTTCTTT. Translated, it gives CASSEVQDGLPGAFF.

The chain combines TRBV12-5 with TRBJ2-4; D perhaps matches TRBD1 (6 bases). Trimming stripped 7 bases from V and 0 bases from J, with 13 bases between. The CDR3 consists of 15 residues. The germline CDR1 and CDR2 sequences are LGHNT and FRNRAP. CDR3 in DNA: TGTGCTAGTGCCCGACAGGCGCTAGCCAAAAACATTCAGTACTTC. Encoded protein: CASARQALAKNIQYF.

This clonotype was recorded many times. The J gene is TRBJ2-2, the V gene TRBV29-1; no firm D call. Germline V gene data show CDR1 as SQVTM and CDR2 as ANQGSEA. The CDR3 consists of 15 residues. Trimming removed 0 bases at V and 4 bases at J, with 12 bases between. The CDR3 nucleotides read TGCAGCGTTGAAGATCCAGGCTTACGCACCGGGGAGCTGTTTTTT. Encoded protein: CSVEDPGLRTGELFF.

This clonotype has more than one count but fewer than ten. This chain links TRBV6-5 with TRBJ2-1; 8 nucleotides align to TRBD1. Germline CDR1 MNHEY, CDR2 SVGAGI. V was clipped by 2 bases and J by 0 bases; unmatched bases: 6. The CDR3 has 17 amino acids. The CDR3 DNA sequence: TGTGCCAGCAGTTACACGTGGACAGGGAGCTCCTACAATGAGCAGTTCTTC. Translation gives CASSYTWTGSSYNEQFF.

This clonotype has only a few counts. The chain links TRBV7-6 to TRBJ2-4; TRBD2 matches 8 bases. Trimming took 1 base from V and 3 from J; bases not matched to a gene: 8. CDR1 SGHVS and CDR2 FNYEAQ come from the germline V gene. The CDR3 has 17 amino acids. The chain's CDR3 is CASSLGALRGVKNIQYF. The CDR3 nucleotides are TGTGCCAGCAGCTTAGGGGCCTTGCGGGGGGTCAAAAACATTCAGTACTTC.

This clonotype was detected only a few times. The chain has TRBV9 and TRBJ2-1; TRBD2 agrees at 11 bases. The CDR3 has 15 residues. V dropped 0 bases and J dropped 10; count of bases not matched to a gene: 6. CDR1 and CDR2 from the germline V gene are SGDLS and YYNGEE. The CDR3 sequence: CASSVDSGGAREQFF. Written as DNA, the CDR3 is TGTGCCAGCAGCGTAGATAGCGGGGGGGCCAGGGAGCAGTTCTTC.

V gene TRBV25-1 combines with J gene TRBJ2-2; a possible D gene is TRBD1 (5 bases). The germline gives CDR1 MGHDK, CDR2 SYGVNS. The CDR3 consists of 17 residues. The ends were cut back, 7 bases at V and 0 bases at J, with 18 bases in the middle. CDR3 bases: TGTGCCAGCACCCAGGAAGGGGTCGCTTCGAACACCGGGGAGCTGTTTTTT. Its translation is CASTQEGVASNTGELFF. The full variable domain, completed using reference TRBV25-1 and TRBJ2-2, is EADIYQTPRYLVIGTGKKITLECSQTMGHDKMYWYQQDPGMELHLIHYSYGVNSTEKGDLSSESTVSRIRTEHFPLTLESARPSHTSQYLCASTQEGVASNTGELFFGEGSRLTVL.

The rearrangement links TRBV7-2 to TRBJ2-4; tentatively, D is TRBD1 (6 bases). This CDR3 has 13 residues. Trimming stripped 6 bases from V and 7 bases from J, with 13 bases between. Germline V gene lookup returns CDR1 SGHTA and CDR2 FQGNSA. CDR3 DNA sequence: TGTGCCAGCAGTCCGCAGAGGGGGAACATTCAGTACTTC. It translates to CASSPQRGNIQYF. Supplemented by reference TRBV7-2 and TRBJ2-4, the full variable domain reads GAGVSQSPSNKVTEKGKDVELRCDPISGHTALYWYRQSLGQGLEFLIYFQGNSAPDKSGLPSDRFSAERTGGSVSTLTIQRTQQEDSAVYLCASSPQRGNIQYFGAGTRLSVL.

The chain uses TRBV20-1 and TRBJ2-5, with D perhaps TRBD1 or TRBD2 (5 bases each). V was trimmed by 0 bases and J by 1 base, leaving 6 bases between them. This CDR3 has 13 residues. The V gene's germline CDR1 is DFQATT and CDR2 SNEGSKA (reference sequence). The CDR3 bases are TGCAGTGCTAGAGATGGGACCCAAGAGACCCAGTACTTC. Protein: CSARDGTQETQYF.

J is TRBJ1-4 and V is TRBV20-1; D is ambiguous. The CDR3 contains 15 residues. The V gene's germline CDR1 is DFQATT and CDR2 SNEGSKA (reference sequence). The V end was cut by 3 bases, the J end by 0 bases, with 11 bases between. This CDR3 reads CSARGTEATNEKLFF. In DNA form, the CDR3 reads TGCAGTGCTAGGGGCACCGAAGCAACTAATGAAAAACTGTTTTTT.

The chain carries TRBV6-2 or TRBV6-3 and TRBJ2-1; no clear D. Trimming stripped 7 bases from V and 0 bases from J, with 19 bases between. CDR1 and CDR2 from the germline V gene are MNHEY and SVGEGT. The CDR3 runs to 17 residues. CDR3: CASKVTYGPRSYNEQFF. The CDR3, as DNA: TGTGCCAGCAAGGTCACATACGGGCCGCGCTCCTACAATGAGCAGTTCTTC.

Ten or more counts support this clonotype. V is TRBV11-2 and J is TRBJ1-2, with D hard to call. The CDR3 spans 14 residues. Per germline, CDR1 SGHAT and CDR2 FQNNGV. Trimming removed 5 bases at V and 4 bases at J, with 14 bases between. Here the CDR3 DNA reads TGTGCCAGCAGCCCCCGGGGAGACGTCTATGGCTACACCTTC. Its translation: CASSPRGDVYGYTF.

This chain connects TRBV5-4 to TRBJ1-1; tentatively, D is TRBD1 (5 bases). There are 16 residues in the CDR3. The germline V and J ends were trimmed by 4 bases and 0 bases, with 16 bases remaining between them. The germline V gene encodes CDR1 SGHNT and CDR2 YYREEE (reference sequence). The CDR3 reads CASSLDPGTLNTEAFF. DNA for the CDR3: TGTGCCAGCAGCCTCGACCCAGGGACGTTGAACACTGAAGCTTTCTTT.

The genes are TRBV7-8 and TRBJ1-1; 8 bases match TRBD1. V lost 2 bases, J lost 7 bases, and 12 bases stayed unmatched. The CDR3 totals 16 residues. CDR1 SGHVS and CDR2 FQNEAQ come from the germline V gene. DNA of the CDR3: TGTGCCAGCAGCTTACGGACAGGGCTGTTTACGGGTGAAGCTTTCTTT. It encodes CASSLRTGLFTGEAFF.

The rearrangement links TRBV6-6 to TRBJ1-5; 11 positions agree with TRBD1. Germline CDR1 MNHNY, CDR2 SVGAGI (reference sequence). With 2 bases clipped from V and 9 bases from J, the junction kept 6 bases outside the gene matches. The CDR3 is 15 amino acids. The DNA for the CDR3 is TGTGCCAGCAGTTACAGGGGACAGGGGGACAGGCCCCAGCATTTT. It translates to CASSYRGQGDRPQHF.

This clonotype was seen only a few times. The chain uses TRBV2 and TRBJ2-5; D remains ambiguous. Germline V gene sequence: CDR1 SNHLY, CDR2 FYNNEI. Trimming pared 3 bases from V and 5 bases from J, leaving 4 bases between. The CDR3 consists of 11 residues. CDR3 bases: TGTGCCAGCAGTGATAGGGAGACCCAGTACTTC. Residues: CASSDRETQYF.

V is TRBV12-3 or TRBV12-4 and J is TRBJ2-7; 8 bases agree with TRBD2. The CDR3 length is 14 residues. V was pared by 3 bases and J by 3 bases, with 4 bases of the junction left unmatched. The CDR3 loop is CASSFLAGIYEQYF. CDR3 nucleotide sequence: TGTGCCAGCAGTTTTCTAGCGGGTATCTACGAGCAGTACTTC.

This clonotype was recorded a few times. This rearrangement joins TRBV4-1 to TRBJ2-5; 9 bases match TRBD2. Germline CDR1 MGHRA, CDR2 YSYEKL. This CDR3 contains 16 residues. With V trimmed by 1 base and J by 5 bases, 8 bases remained unmatched. CDR3 sequence: CASSQVKSGGWETQYF. CDR3 nucleotides: TGCGCCAGCAGCCAAGTCAAGAGCGGGGGGTGGGAGACCCAGTACTTC.

Only a few counts were recorded for this clonotype. This chain uses TRBV12-3 or TRBV12-4 with TRBJ1-6, with D hard to call. This CDR3 is built from 13 residues. The V gene lost 7 bases and the J gene lost 9 bases, with 13 bases spanning the gap. The CDR3 protein is CASNLEAGSPLHF. The CDR3 region has the DNA TGTGCCAGCAACCTCGAGGCAGGTTCACCCCTCCACTTT.

The CDR3 here is CSARDLTLGYTF. The CDR3 DNA is TGCAGTGCTAGAGATCTGACGTTGGGCTACACCTTC. The chain carries TRBV20-1 and TRBJ1-2, with D hard to call. The CDR3 contains 12 residues. V lost 0 bases and J 8 bases, leaving 10 bases between the germline ends. From germline, CDR1 is DFQATT and CDR2 SNEGSKA (reference sequence).

This clonotype was detected only a few times. This chain connects TRBV12-3 or TRBV12-4 to TRBJ2-5; maybe TRBD1 (5 bases). CDR3 length: 13 residues. V dropped 6 bases and J dropped 2 bases, with 10 bases sitting between them. The CDR3 spells CASRQDHQETQYF. CDR3 sequence (DNA): TGTGCCAGCAGACAGGACCATCAAGAGACCCAGTACTTC.

This clonotype has more than one count but fewer than ten. This chain joins TRBV3-1 and TRBJ1-2; TRBD1 aligns across 9 bases. With V trimmed by 4 bases and J by 7 bases, 10 bases remained unmatched. This CDR3 has 15 amino acids. CDR1 is LGHDT, CDR2 YNNKEL, per germline (reference sequence). The CDR3 reads CASSPQTGGEAGYTF. In DNA, the CDR3 is TGTGCCAGCAGCCCCCAGACAGGGGGTGAGGCTGGCTACACCTTC.